This is a list of T cell receptor beta chains from one sample in a study of OX40 agonist ivuxolimab in advanced cancers. TCRdb keeps only in-frame clones here, not all; method: immunoSEQ multiplex PCR. This table has some 100,000 clones, about nine tenths appearing once. Sample: CD4+ or CD8+ T cells sorted from blood, taken in a trial of the OX40 agonist ivuxolimab. The receptor source for this set is an adult with an advanced solid tumor such as melanoma, head and neck, liver or kidney cancer. Each CDR3 is given with its conserved first and last residue. A D gene is named only where the DNA matches it firmly. Part of the rows lack a size; the others show once, few, many or a class for expanded clones.

j_call,clone_size,v_call,d_call,cdr3_aa,cdr3_nt
TRBJ2-7,.,TRBV5-1,TRBD2,CASSAGTSGSSYEQYF,TGCGCCAGCAGCGCCGGGACTAGCGGAAGCTCCTACGAGCAGTACTTC
TRBJ1-1,.,TRBV2,TRBD1,CASSGPGGWTEAFF,TGTGCCAGCAGTGGTCCAGGGGGCTGGACTGAAGCTTTCTTT
TRBJ2-7,few,TRBV25-1,.,CASSESSWVGIRYF,TGTGCCAGCAGTGAATCCTCATGGGTGGGGATACGGTACTTC
TRBJ1-1,.,TRBV6-5,.,CASRSVGNTEAFF,TGTGCCAGCAGAAGTGTCGGGAACACTGAAGCTTTCTTT
TRBJ2-3,.,TRBV7-8,TRBD2,CASSLGPSGVTDTQYF,TGTGCCAGCAGCTTAGGACCTAGCGGGGTCACAGATACGCAGTATTTT
TRBJ2-5,.,TRBV28,.,CASSLYGMGETQYF,TGTGCCAGCAGTTTATACGGGATGGGTGAGACCCAGTACTTC
TRBJ1-5,.,TRBV6-6,.,CASSYSGYQPQHF,TGTGCCAGCAGTTACTCGGGGTACCAGCCCCAGCATTTT
TRBJ2-1,.,TRBV19,.,CASSLWTASSYNEQFF,TGTGCCAGTAGTCTGTGGACAGCGAGCTCCTACAATGAGCAGTTCTTC
TRBJ2-3,once,TRBV11-2,.,CASSSPGSKTDTQYF,TGTGCCAGCAGCTCTCCGGGATCTAAGACAGATACGCAGTATTTT
TRBJ1-5,.,TRBV18,.,CASSPGHSNQPQHF,TGTGCCAGCTCACCGGGGCACAGCAATCAGCCCCAGCATTTT
TRBJ2-1,.,TRBV4-2,.,CASSQDGTPSGRNEQFF,TGTGCCAGCAGCCAAGACGGGACACCCTCGGGACGGAATGAGCAGTTCTTC
TRBJ1-4,once,TRBV4-2,TRBD1,CASSQTGGAGEKLFF,TGTGCCAGCAGCCAAACAGGGGGCGCAGGGGAAAAACTGTTTTTT
TRBJ2-5,.,TRBV4-3,.,CASSQDLRDGGETQYF,TGCGCCAGCAGCCAAGATCTCCGCGACGGAGGGGAGACCCAGTACTTC
TRBJ2-7,.,TRBV6-6,TRBD2,CASRRLAESYEQYF,TGTGCCAGCAGGCGACTAGCGGAGTCCTACGAGCAGTACTTC
TRBJ2-3,.,TRBV5-4,.,CASSFWGSNTQYF,TGTGCCAGCAGCTTCTGGGGGTCGAATACGCAGTATTTT